These 21 T cell receptor beta chains share one sample of origin, sequenced in a study of T cell changes during pregnancy in multiple sclerosis. The repertoire was sequenced with immunoSEQ multiplex PCR; TCRdb's copy has only in-frame clones and lacks some. Of 25,000 to 35,000 clones in the sample, about nine tenths were seen once. The sequences come from CD8+ T cells from peripheral blood mononuclear cells, collected in the second trimester of pregnancy. The receptors derive from a female donor with multiple sclerosis, enrolled in a pregnancy study.

The CDR3 region is CASSLRSGDQPQHF. CDR3 DNA sequence: TGTGCCAGCAGTTTAAGGTCAGGGGATCAGCCCCAGCATTTT. The genes are TRBV27 and TRBJ1-5, with D possibly matching TRBD1 (6 bases). V was clipped by 2 bases and J by 5 bases, with 10 bases between them. This CDR3 is 14 amino acids long. Germline assignment: CDR1 MNHEY and CDR2 SMNVEV (reference sequence).

J is TRBJ2-1 and V is TRBV11-2; perhaps TRBD2 as D (7 bases). From germline, CDR1 is SGHAT and CDR2 FQNNGV. V lost 6 bases to trimming and J lost 9 bases, with 27 bases between them. The CDR3 extends over 17 amino acids. CDR3 nucleotide sequence: TGTGCCAGCAGTTCCATCGGGGGGCATCCCTGGTTCGGTGAGCAGTTCTTC. Amino acid sequence: CASSSIGGHPWFGEQFF.

The CDR3 DNA reads TGTGCCAGCAGTTTATTGCTCCGGGTGGAGAATCAGCCCCAGCATTTT. It encodes CASSLLLRVENQPQHF. The chain recombines TRBV28 with TRBJ1-5, with unresolved D. Germline CDR1 and CDR2: MDHEN and SYDVKM. The CDR3 is made up of 16 amino acids. The ends were cut back, 1 base at V and 4 bases at J, with 14 bases in the middle. The full variable domain, in which reference TRBV28 and TRBJ1-5 provide the parts outside the CDR3, is DVKVTQSSRYLVKRTGEKVFLECVQDMDHENMFWYRQDPGLGLRLIYFSYDVKMKEKGDIPEGYSVSREKKERFSLILESASTNQTSMYLCASSLLLRVENQPQHFGDGTRLSIL.

The CDR3 DNA sequence: TGCGCCAGCAGCCAAGAGCTGGAGGGGTTGAATGAGCAGTTCTTC. This encodes CASSQELEGLNEQFF. V and J are TRBV4-3 and TRBJ2-1; D might be TRBD2 (6 bases). CDR3 size: 15 residues. Germline CDR1 reads LGHNA; CDR2 reads YSLEER. The ends were cut back, 0 bases at V and 7 bases at J, with 13 bases in the middle.

This clone showed up just once. This chain joins TRBV5-6 and TRBJ2-1; TRBD2 aligns across 7 bases. The CDR3 contains 16 residues. Germline loops: CDR1 SGHDT, CDR2 YYEEEE. V lost 0 bases, J lost 0 bases, and 3 bases stayed unmatched. The CDR3 sequence: CASSLAGGSSYNEQFF. CDR3 nucleotides: TGTGCCAGCAGCTTGGCCGGCGGGAGCTCCTACAATGAGCAGTTCTTC.

The gene calls are TRBV9 and TRBJ2-2; D possibly corresponds to TRBD2 (6 bases). There are 12 residues in the CDR3. Germline CDR1 reads SGDLS; CDR2 reads YYNGEE. Trimming pared 2 bases from V and 7 bases from J, leaving 6 bases between. The CDR3 spells CASSVGGGELFF. DNA of the CDR3: TGTGCCAGCAGCGTCGGGGGCGGGGAGCTGTTTTTT.

CDR3 bases: TGTGCCAGCAGCTTGAGGGGACTAGCGGGAGATACGCAGTATTTT. This translates into CASSLRGLAGDTQYF. The genes are TRBV5-4 and TRBJ2-3; 12 nucleotides align to TRBD2. There are 15 residues in the CDR3. V shed 1 base and J 5 bases; nucleotides not matched to a gene: 2. Germline CDR1 is SGHNT and CDR2 is YYREEE (reference sequence). Looking up the rest from reference TRBV5-4 and TRBJ2-3 gives the full variable domain: ETGVTQSPTHLIKTRGQQVTLRCSSQSGHNTVSWYQQALGQGPQFIFQYYREEENGRGNFPPRFSGLQFPNYSSELNVNALELDDSALYLCASSLRGLAGDTQYFGPGTRLTVL.

The sample holds a few counts of this clone. The CDR3 is CASSLVPPGAGNTIYF. The CDR3 DNA follows: TGTGCCAGCAGCTTAGTTCCGCCAGGGGCCGGAAACACCATATATTTT. The gene calls are TRBV7-2 and TRBJ1-3, with D possibly being TRBD1 (6 bases). Trimming took off 1 base at V and 4 bases at J, with 14 bases between the two ends. This CDR3 contains 16 residues. CDR1 is SGHTA, CDR2 FQGNSA, per germline.

By frequency in the sample, this clone is medium-sized. The gene calls are TRBV6-4 and TRBJ2-1, with TRBD2 matching 11 bases. The germline CDR1 and CDR2 sequences are MRHNA and SNTAGT. Trimming removed 5 bases from V and 5 bases from J; junction bases left unmatched: 5. The CDR3 sequence is 15 residues long. CDR3 nucleotides: TGTGCCAGCAGTACCGGGACTAGCGGCCACAATGAGCAGTTCTTC. It encodes CASSTGTSGHNEQFF.

The chain is built from TRBV10-2 and TRBJ2-2; 7 nucleotides agree with TRBD2. The CDR3 loop spans 13 amino acids. The ends lost 4 bases at V and 5 bases at J; junction bases unmatched: 1. The germline V gene has CDR1 WSHSY and CDR2 SAAADI. CDR3 nucleotides: TGCGCCAGCAGTGGGGGGGGGACCGGGGAGCTGTTTTTT. Translating gives CASSGGGTGELFF.

The V and J genes are TRBV10-3 and TRBJ2-1; 9 bases map to TRBD1. V shed 2 bases and J 4 bases; nucleotides not matched to a gene: 9. Germline CDR1 and CDR2: ENHRY and SYGVKD. The CDR3 spans 17 residues. CDR3 sequence reads: CAISEHGQGKFYNEQFF. The DNA for the CDR3 is TGTGCCATCAGTGAGCATGGACAGGGGAAATTTTACAATGAGCAGTTCTTC.

The chain links TRBV28 to TRBJ2-3, with 8 positions matching TRBD2. Germline V lookup: CDR1 MDHEN, CDR2 SYDVKM. V lost 4 bases and J lost 0; bases outside the gene matches: 0. This CDR3 is 14 amino acids long. The chain's CDR3 is CASSSSGSTDTQYF. The CDR3 coding sequence is TGTGCCAGCAGTTCTAGCGGGAGCACAGATACGCAGTATTTT.

The gene calls are TRBV5-1 and TRBJ1-2, with 12 bases that match TRBD1. Losses at the gene ends were 2 bases for V and 4 bases for J; bases not matched to a gene: 6. Per the germline V gene, CDR1 is SGHRS and CDR2 is YFSETQ. This CDR3 spans 16 amino acids. CDR3 loop: CASSFGTGGAGYGYTF. The DNA of the CDR3 is TGCGCCAGCAGCTTCGGGACAGGGGGCGCGGGCTATGGCTACACCTTC.

This clone has a single count. The gene calls are TRBV27 and TRBJ1-2; a weak D match, TRBD1 (5 bases). The CDR3 spans 13 residues. V gave up 0 bases and J gave up 3 bases, with 5 bases separating them. Germline values: CDR1 MNHEY, CDR2 SMNVEV (reference sequence). The CDR3 bases are TGTGCCAGCAGTTTATCGACAGACTATGGCTACACCTTC. Its protein product is CASSLSTDYGYTF.

This sequence joins TRBV10-1 and TRBJ2-7; 8 bases align to TRBD1. Looked up from germline, CDR1 is WNHNN and CDR2 is SYGVQD (reference sequence). The CDR3 is 14 amino acids. V lost 6 bases, J lost 2 bases, and 6 bases stayed unmatched. CDR3 nucleotide sequence: TGCGCCAGCAGACGGGACAGGAGGCCCTACGAGCAGTACTTC. It codes for CASRRDRRPYEQYF.

The V and J genes are TRBV7-6 and TRBJ2-1; D perhaps matches TRBD2 (6 bases). Trimming shortened V by 1 base and J by 2 bases, and 6 bases separated the two germline ends. Germline V gene sequence: CDR1 SGHVS, CDR2 FNYEAQ. The CDR3 totals 14 residues. CDR3 in amino acids: CASSLVAAYNEQFF. CDR3 in DNA: TGTGCCAGCAGCTTAGTAGCGGCCTACAATGAGCAGTTCTTC.

The V call is TRBV6-1, the J call TRBJ2-7; 11 nucleotides align to TRBD1. V shed 4 bases, J shed 4 bases, and the junction held 3 bases outside the gene matches. CDR1 is MNHNS and CDR2 is SASEGT in the germline V gene. This CDR3 has 14 residues. The CDR3 coding sequence is TGTGCCAGCAGTGGGGGACAGGGGGGGTACGAGCAGTACTTC. This translates into CASSGGQGGYEQYF.

The gene calls are TRBV27 and TRBJ2-7, with D possibly matching TRBD1 (5 bases). Germline V gene lookup returns CDR1 MNHEY and CDR2 SMNVEV (reference sequence). Between the trimmed V and J ends, which lost 2 bases and 6 bases, there was a span of 17 bases. The length of the CDR3 is 15 residues. This CDR3 reads CASSLGQGLLLEQYF. The DNA of the CDR3 is TGTGCCAGCAGTTTAGGGCAGGGCCTCCTACTCGAGCAGTACTTC.

The J gene is TRBJ2-7, the V gene TRBV7-2; 8 bases align to TRBD2. With V trimmed by 1 base and J by 5 bases, 10 bases remained unmatched. From germline, CDR1 is SGHTA and CDR2 FQGNSA. The CDR3 loop spans 16 amino acids. The DNA of the CDR3 is TGTGCCAGCAGCTTAGGGCCGGGACTAGTCCCCCACGAGCAGTACTTC. Protein product: CASSLGPGLVPHEQYF.

Here the CDR3 reads CASSAGQTNTEAFF. The DNA for the CDR3 is TGTGCCAGCAGTGCCGGACAGACGAACACTGAAGCTTTCTTT. This chain links TRBV6-5 with TRBJ1-1, with a weak D call TRBD1 (6 bases). V gave up 5 bases and J gave up 1 base, with 11 bases separating them. The V gene's germline CDR1 is MNHEY and CDR2 SVGAGI. CDR3 length equals 14 residues.

The V call is TRBV11-2, the J call TRBJ2-7; 8 nucleotides match TRBD1. The CDR3 has 17 residues. In germline, CDR1 is SGHAT, CDR2 FQNNGV. V gave up 1 base and J gave up 2 bases; unmatched junction bases: 10. CDR3 protein: CASSLGGNRGLAYEQYF. CDR3 sequence (DNA): TGTGCCAGCAGCTTAGGGGGGAACAGGGGGTTGGCCTACGAGCAGTACTTC.